This TCR beta chain was recorded in a study of a mutant IDH1 vaccine in newly diagnosed glioma. Overall study: Vaccines were begun 4-6 weeks after radiotherapy alone, or with temozolomide cycles. Of the patients given treatment, roughly 60% were male and 37.5% were female, and a mean age of approximately 40 years was recorded.

Germline lookup yields CDR1 SGHDT and CDR2 YYEEEE. Trimming pared 0 bases from V and 6 bases from J, leaving 1 base between. The CDR3 loop spans 11 amino acids. Repertoires were generated with immunoSEQ multiplex PCR, while TCRdb's copy carries only in-frame clones and drops some. Here the sample spans about 120,000 clones, 90% being singletons. On this clone itself: No antigen is known for it.

The time point here: week 11, during vaccination. One vaccine dose held 300 ug of mutant IDH1 20-mer peptide and came with topical imiquimod. The donors had new WHO grade 3 or 4 astrocytomas; these were IDH1-mutant and ATRX-lost. The clonotype originates from a woman aged 45-60 years with glioma. The rearrangement uses TRBV5-6 and TRBJ2-1; D unresolved. The sample was PBMCs, taken from a glioma patient whose treatment included an IDH1 peptide vaccine. CDR3 loop: CASSLGNEQFF. The CDR3 nucleotides read TGTGCCAGCAGCTTGGGCAATGAGCAGTTCTTC.